This T cell receptor (beta chain) was recorded in a study of early stage breast cancer tumors. Study overall: Of some 17 invasive breast tumors, 11 to 12 were hormone receptor-positive, HER2-negative. Study conclusions and caveats: Blood repertoires resembled normal breast more than tumor. Most shared enriched TCRB sequences were commonly generated ones.

With respect to this clone: Its antigen is unknown.

Clones were read by immunoSEQ multiplex PCR, and TCRdb kept only the in-frame ones, dropping some. The table includes 8,500 to 10,000 clones, about four fifths detected once. This sequence originates from a person in their 40s with breast cancer. The material sequenced was normal breast tissue next to the tumor.

CDR3 sequence: CAISESRGTGELFF. The CDR3, as DNA: TGTGCCATCAGTGAGTCGCGAGGTACCGGGGAGCTGTTTTTT. V usage is TRBV10-3 and J usage is TRBJ2-2; no firm D call. V lost 0 bases and J 5 bases, leaving 7 bases between the germline ends. Germline V lookup: CDR1 ENHRY, CDR2 SYGVKD. CDR3 length: 14 amino acids.